The 28 T cell receptor beta chains presented below share a single source sample, sequenced in a study of shared clonotypes between healthy human individuals. The data were produced by immunoSEQ multiplex PCR, yet TCRdb's version contains in-frame clones alone and is incomplete. The sample has around 2.5 million clones; over 85% are singletons. The sequenced sample consisted of naive CD4+ T cells from PBMCs. Subset reported: CD45RA+ positively selected. The receptors derive from a young man in good health. Some clones in this sample may be carry-over from other donors' samples.

This clone has only one observation. V is TRBV7-9 and J is TRBJ2-5, with TRBD1 as a possible D gene (6 bases). The V end lost 5 bases, the J end lost 2 bases, and 9 bases lay between the germline ends. This CDR3 has 13 residues. Germline lookup yields CDR1 SEHNR and CDR2 FQNEAQ (reference sequence). DNA for the CDR3: TGTGCCAGCAGCCCAAGGGGGCAAGAGACCCAGTACTTC. It encodes CASSPRGQETQYF.

The chain combines TRBV6-6 with TRBJ2-2; possible D gene TRBD1, 6 bases. V was trimmed by 6 bases and J by 7 bases, leaving 9 bases between them. There are 12 residues in the CDR3. CDR1 and CDR2 from the germline V gene are MNHNY and SVGAGI (reference sequence). CDR3: CASRVQGGELFF. The DNA for the CDR3 is TGTGCCAGCAGGGTACAGGGCGGGGAGCTGTTTTTT.

This chain uses TRBV5-1 with TRBJ2-4, with 8 nucleotides matching TRBD1. Germline values: CDR1 SGHRS, CDR2 YFSETQ. Trimming cost V 4 bases and J 8 bases; bases outside gene matches: 11. The CDR3 spans 15 residues. CDR3 residues: CASSPEQGEVDIQYF. DNA of the CDR3: TGCGCCAGCAGCCCGGAACAGGGGGAGGTAGACATTCAGTACTTC. Based on the CDR3 plus reference TRBV5-1 and TRBJ2-4, the full variable domain is KAGVTQTPRYLIKTRGQQVTLSCSPISGHRSVSWYQQTPGQGLQFLFEYFSETQRNKGNFPGRFSGRQFSNSRSEMNVSTLELGDSALYLCASSPEQGEVDIQYFGAGTRLSVL.

J is TRBJ1-5 and V is TRBV6-1; TRBD1 agrees at 9 bases. CDR1 is MNHNS, CDR2 SASEGT, per germline. With 2 bases clipped from V and 6 bases from J, the junction kept 5 bases outside the gene matches. CDR3 length: 15 amino acids. The CDR3 sequence: CASSEWGTGFQPQHF. CDR3 DNA: TGTGCCAGCAGTGAATGGGGGACAGGGTTTCAGCCCCAGCATTTT.

The CDR3 region has the DNA TGTGCCAGCAGCGTAGAGGTGAGGGCGGGAACATTACCAGATACGCAGTATTTT. Residues: CASSVEVRAGTLPDTQYF. The chain has TRBV9 and TRBJ2-3, with D perhaps matching TRBD2 (6 bases). This CDR3 comprises 18 residues. Trimming stripped 0 bases from V and 4 bases from J, with 21 bases between. Germline V lookup: CDR1 SGDLS, CDR2 YYNGEE. Full variable domain (remainder filled in from reference TRBV9 and TRBJ2-3): DSGVTQTPKHLITATGQRVTLRCSPRSGDLSVYWYQQSLDQGLQFLIQYYNGEERAKGNILERFSAQQFPDLHSELNLSSLELGDSALYFCASSVEVRAGTLPDTQYFGPGTRLTVL.

The chain links TRBV5-8 to TRBJ2-3; D ambiguous. Trimming took 0 bases from V and 5 from J, leaving 7 bases between them. CDR1 is SGHTS, CDR2 YDEGEE, per germline. This CDR3 comprises 13 residues. The chain's CDR3 is CASSLDGVDTQYF. Here the CDR3 DNA reads TGTGCCAGCAGCTTGGATGGCGTAGATACGCAGTATTTT. Full variable domain (outside the CDR3, taken from reference TRBV5-8 and TRBJ2-3): EAGVTQSPTHLIKTRGQQATLRCSPISGHTSVYWYQQALGLGLQFLLWYDEGEERNRGNFPPRFSGRQFPNYSSELNVNALELEDSALYLCASSLDGVDTQYFGPGTRLTVL.

The V and J genes are TRBV7-2 and TRBJ1-1; D not resolved. The CDR3 covers 11 residues. V dropped 5 bases and J dropped 3 bases, with 4 bases sitting between them. CDR1 SGHTA and CDR2 FQGNSA come from the germline V gene. The CDR3 sequence is CASSPYTEAFF. CDR3 DNA: TGTGCCAGCAGCCCCTACACTGAAGCTTTCTTT.

Comment on this clone: Other DNA sequences in this sample translate to the same CDR3. The chain carries TRBV5-1 and TRBJ2-3; 9 nucleotides align to TRBD1. With 4 bases clipped from V and 3 bases from J, the junction kept 6 bases outside the gene matches. This CDR3 has 15 residues. In germline, CDR1 is SGHRS, CDR2 YFSETQ. The CDR3 DNA follows: TGCGCCAGCAGCCTTTCCGGGACAGGGACAGATACGCAGTATTTT. It codes for CASSLSGTGTDTQYF.

A word on this clone: The same CDR3 is also encoded by other DNA sequences in this sample. The chain employs TRBV5-1 and TRBJ2-1, with 8 bases identical to TRBD2. Germline CDR1 reads SGHRS; CDR2 reads YFSETQ. The CDR3 extends over 15 amino acids. V trimming: 4 bases; J trimming: 8 bases; junction bases outside the gene matches: 11. Written as DNA, the CDR3 is TGCGCCAGCAGCCCCCCCAGCGGGAGCACGGATGAGCAGTTCTTC. Translating gives CASSPPSGSTDEQFF. Variable domain in full (rest from reference TRBV5-1 and TRBJ2-1): KAGVTQTPRYLIKTRGQQVTLSCSPISGHRSVSWYQQTPGQGLQFLFEYFSETQRNKGNFPGRFSGRQFSNSRSEMNVSTLELGDSALYLCASSPPSGSTDEQFFGPGTRLTVL.

This chain links TRBV10-3 with TRBJ1-2, with D maybe TRBD1 (5 bases). CDR1 is ENHRY, CDR2 SYGVKD, per germline. Trimming removed 3 bases at V and 4 bases at J, with 15 bases between. The CDR3 runs to 15 residues. The DNA of the CDR3 is TGTGCCATCAGTGATGGGGCAGCCACCGGCTATGGCTACACCTTC. Residues: CAISDGAATGYGYTF.

The CDR3: CASSKGISGANVLTF. The DNA for the CDR3 is TGTGCCAGTAGTAAGGGGATCTCTGGGGCCAACGTCCTGACTTTC. The chain carries TRBV19 and TRBJ2-6, with a weak D call TRBD1 (5 bases). Germline CDR1 LNHDA, CDR2 SQIVND (reference sequence). This CDR3 region has 15 residues. V was pared by 4 bases and J by 0 bases, with 7 bases between.

The chain carries TRBV5-1 and TRBJ1-2; D is unclear. CDR1 is SGHRS, CDR2 YFSETQ, per germline. Trimming cost V 0 bases and J 7 bases, with 10 bases left between them. This CDR3 comprises 13 residues. The DNA of the CDR3 is TGCGCCAGCAGCTTGGAGGGTTCGGGTGGCTACACCTTC. Protein sequence: CASSLEGSGGYTF.

This clone was detected only a few times. CDR3 in DNA: TGTGCCTGGAGTGCACCGACAGTCGGTAATGAAAAACTGTTTTTT. Its translation is CAWSAPTVGNEKLFF. The chain carries TRBV30 and TRBJ1-4, with a tentative D call TRBD1 (5 bases). This CDR3 has 15 residues. Germline values: CDR1 GTSNPN, CDR2 SVGIG (reference sequence). V was cut by 1 base and J by 4 bases, with 13 bases left in between.

The chain is built from TRBV27 and TRBJ1-1, with 7 bases fitting TRBD1. J gave up 2 bases and V 5 bases, and 8 bases lay outside the gene matches. The CDR3 loop spans 15 amino acids. Germline V gene sequence: CDR1 MNHEY, CDR2 SMNVEV (reference sequence). DNA for the CDR3: TGTGCCAGCAGTCTCCTCGGGACAGCCAACACTGAAGCTTTCTTT. It yields the protein CASSLLGTANTEAFF.

The V gene is TRBV6-5, the J gene TRBJ1-1; unclear D gene. CDR1 and CDR2 (germline): MNHEY, SVGAGI. This CDR3 contains 13 residues. Trimming removed 6 bases at V and 4 bases at J, with 12 bases between. In nucleotides, the CDR3 is TGTGCCAGCAGGGAGGGCGTCCCCACTGAAGCTTTCTTT. This translates into CASREGVPTEAFF.

On this clone: The sample contains more than one DNA sequence encoding this CDR3. The chain recombines TRBV20-1 with TRBJ2-1; D unclear. Germline V gene data show CDR1 as DFQATT and CDR2 as SNEGSKA (reference sequence). This CDR3 is 10 amino acids long. V dropped 6 bases and J dropped 7 bases, with 7 bases sitting between them. The CDR3 here is CSALGNEQFF. For the CDR3, the DNA is TGCAGTGCCCTGGGAAATGAGCAGTTCTTC.

The V call is TRBV7-9, the J call TRBJ1-2; D might be TRBD1 (5 bases). The V gene lost 5 bases and the J gene lost 2 bases, with 24 bases spanning the gap. Per germline, CDR1 SEHNR and CDR2 FQNEAQ (reference sequence). The CDR3 length is 18 residues. Written as DNA, the CDR3 is TGTGCCAGCAGCCGACGTACCCGGGGCAGGGACCGAAACTATGGCTACACCTTC. Translated, it gives CASSRRTRGRDRNYGYTF. The variable domain in full, with the rest retrieved from reference TRBV7-9 and TRBJ1-2, is DTGVSQNPRHKITKRGQNVTFRCDPISEHNRLYWYRQTLGQGPEFLTYFQNEAQLEKSRLLSDRFSAERPKGSFSTLEIQRTEQGDSAMYLCASSRRTRGRDRNYGYTFGSGTRLTVV.

The chain links TRBV15 to TRBJ2-7; TRBD1 is a possible D gene (6 bases). Trimming took off 3 bases at V and 6 bases at J, with 18 bases between the two ends. CDR3 length equals 15 residues. CDR1 and CDR2 (germline): LNHNV, YYDKDF (reference sequence). CDR3 loop: CATSRDITGPGEQYF. The CDR3 DNA sequence: TGTGCCACCAGCAGGGACATTACAGGGCCCGGCGAGCAGTACTTC.

The chain combines TRBV2 with TRBJ1-3; no firm D call. The CDR3 has 13 amino acids. Germline CDR1 SNHLY, CDR2 FYNNEI. Trimming shortened V by 1 base and J by 3 bases, and 4 bases separated the two germline ends. The CDR3 loop reads CASSEEIGNTIYF. For the CDR3, the DNA is TGTGCCAGCAGTGAAGAAATTGGAAACACCATATATTTT.

V is TRBV1 and J is TRBJ2-7; the DNA was not compared with TRBD1, the D call given in the table. TRBV1 is deemed a pseudogene. CDR3 length: 13 amino acids. CDR3 coding DNA: TGCACCAGAAGACCGGGACAGGACTACGAGCAGTACTTC. It encodes CTRRPGQDYEQYF.

This clone was detected once. This sequence joins TRBV21-1 and TRBJ2-7. TRBV21-1 is an annotated pseudogene. The CDR3 runs to 13 residues. In DNA form, the CDR3 reads TGTGCCAGCAGCAAGATAGGGAACTACGAGCAGTACTTC. Protein: CASSKIGNYEQYF.

This chain joins TRBV6-6 and TRBJ2-1; TRBD1 agrees at 9 bases. Germline V CDR1 and CDR2: MNHNY, SVGAGI (reference sequence). The CDR3 is 14 residues long. With V trimmed by 6 bases and J by 6 bases, 6 bases remained unmatched. In DNA, the CDR3 is TGTGCCAGCAGACCGGGACAGGGTGGCAATGAGCAGTTCTTC. Amino acids: CASRPGQGGNEQFF.

The V gene is TRBV5-1, the J gene TRBJ1-3; the D gene is possibly TRBD1 (5 bases). V lost 3 bases, J lost 0 bases, and 19 bases lay in between. CDR1 is SGHRS, CDR2 YFSETQ, per germline. CDR3 length: 18 residues. The CDR3 DNA reads TGCGCCAGCAGCTCGGTCAACCCTGGGACTGGCTCTGGAAACACCATATATTTT. It codes for CASSSVNPGTGSGNTIYF.

V usage is TRBV5-4 and J usage is TRBJ1-1; 8 nucleotides line up with TRBD1. Germline V gene data show CDR1 as SGHNT and CDR2 as YYREEE (reference sequence). The CDR3 is 15 amino acids. The ends lost 3 bases at V and 1 base at J; junction bases unmatched: 5. CDR3 DNA: TGTGCCAGCAGCTCACGACAGGGGAAGAACACTGAAGCTTTCTTT. This codes for CASSSRQGKNTEAFF.

As concerns this clone: The same CDR3 also results from other DNA sequences found in this sample. The chain combines TRBV28 with TRBJ1-1; D unresolved. Looked up from germline, CDR1 is MDHEN and CDR2 is SYDVKM. This CDR3 has 13 residues. Trimming removed 3 bases from V and 1 base from J, with 6 bases in between. CDR3: CASSLVRNTEAFF. CDR3 in DNA: TGTGCCAGCAGTTTGGTCAGGAACACTGAAGCTTTCTTT.

V and J are TRBV6-5 and TRBJ2-1; D is undetermined. Per germline, CDR1 MNHEY and CDR2 SVGAGI. Trimming cost V 3 bases and J 6 bases, with 15 bases left between them. CDR3 length: 15 amino acids. CDR3 nucleotides: TGTGCCAGCAGTTATTTGGTGGCTTTGCGCAATGAGCAGTTCTTC. Protein product: CASSYLVALRNEQFF.

The rearrangement joins TRBV5-1 to TRBJ1-4; D perhaps matches TRBD1 (6 bases). The CDR3 runs 16 residues. Germline CDR1 is SGHRS and CDR2 is YFSETQ. V was pared by 0 bases and J by 6 bases, with 15 bases between. The CDR3 loop reads CASSLGLSGADEKLFF. The DNA for the CDR3 is TGCGCCAGCAGCTTGGGACTTTCAGGGGCAGATGAAAAACTGTTTTTT.

About this clone: Other DNA sequences in the same sample also yield this CDR3. The CDR3 bases are TGTGCCAGCAGTTTACTAGGGTACGAGCAGTACTTC. It specifies CASSLLGYEQYF. The chain uses TRBV28 and TRBJ2-7; unclear D gene. Germline V gene lookup returns CDR1 MDHEN and CDR2 SYDVKM. This CDR3 region has 12 residues. V gave up 2 bases and J gave up 4 bases, with 6 bases separating them.